The 28 T cell receptor beta chains given below trace back to one sample, sequenced in a study of OX40 agonist ivuxolimab in advanced cancers. Profiling relied on immunoSEQ multiplex PCR, and the TCRdb table lists in-frame clones only, not all of them. Seen here are approximately 90,000 clones, approximately 89% observed once, and the top ten hold approximately 0.35%. Sample: CD4+ or CD8+ T cells sorted from blood, taken in a trial of the OX40 agonist ivuxolimab. Receptor source: an adult with an advanced solid tumor such as melanoma, head and neck, liver or kidney cancer.

The gene calls are TRBV18 and TRBJ1-2; D is perhaps TRBD1 (6 bases). The V gene lost 5 bases and the J gene lost 6 bases, with 16 bases spanning the gap. CDR1 and CDR2 from the germline V gene are KGHSH and LQKENI. This CDR3 contains 14 residues. The CDR3 sequence is CASSAKGGFNGYTF. The CDR3 DNA reads as TGTGCCAGCTCAGCGAAAGGGGGGTTCAATGGCTACACCTTC.

The chain has TRBV30 and TRBJ2-2; D unclear. Germline V CDR1 and CDR2: GTSNPN, SVGIG (reference sequence). This CDR3 has 15 amino acids. V was shortened by 0 bases and J by 4 bases, with 12 bases between the two germline ends. CDR3 residues: CAWSVDPGGTGELFF. CDR3 nucleotide sequence: TGTGCCTGGAGTGTAGACCCCGGCGGCACCGGGGAGCTGTTTTTT.

This chain uses TRBV9 with TRBJ1-2, with TRBD1 identical over 8 bases. The CDR3 sequence is 15 residues long. CDR1 is SGDLS, CDR2 YYNGEE, per germline. J lost 7 bases, V lost 4 bases, and 12 bases had no gene match. CDR3 loop: CASSPPDRATGGYTF. CDR3 DNA sequence: TGTGCCAGCAGCCCCCCGGACAGGGCAACGGGTGGCTACACCTTC. Looking up the rest from reference TRBV9 and TRBJ1-2 gives the full variable domain: DSGVTQTPKHLITATGQRVTLRCSPRSGDLSVYWYQQSLDQGLQFLIQYYNGEERAKGNILERFSAQQFPDLHSELNLSSLELGDSALYFCASSPPDRATGGYTFGSGTRLTVV.

CDR3 residues: CASSPGGQGREETQYF. Written as DNA, the CDR3 is TGTGCCAGCAGCCCTGGAGGGCAGGGTCGCGAAGAGACCCAGTACTTC. The J gene is TRBJ2-5, the V gene TRBV5-4; the D gene is possibly TRBD2 (6 bases). The V end lost 4 bases, the J end lost 3 bases, and 19 bases lay between the germline ends. The germline V gene encodes CDR1 SGHNT and CDR2 YYREEE (reference sequence). The CDR3 is 16 amino acids.

This clone showed up just once. J is TRBJ1-5 and V is TRBV19; D uncertain. There are 15 residues in the CDR3. Trimming shortened V by 5 bases and J by 1 base, and 12 bases separated the two germline ends. The germline V gene has CDR1 LNHDA and CDR2 SQIVND (reference sequence). CDR3 loop: CASSEFRASNQPQHF. The CDR3 DNA sequence: TGTGCCAGTAGTGAATTCCGAGCAAGCAATCAGCCCCAGCATTTT.

Only one count was recorded for this clone. The chain recombines TRBV7-3 with TRBJ2-3; D call uncertain. V was pared by 2 bases and J by 3 bases, with 9 bases between. The germline gives CDR1 SGHTA, CDR2 FQGTGA. CDR3 length: 14 residues. The CDR3 sequence: CASSLGKGTDTQYF. For the CDR3, the DNA is TGTGCCAGCAGCTTAGGGAAAGGGACAGATACGCAGTATTTT. The full variable domain, rest sourced from reference TRBV7-3 and TRBJ2-3, is GAGVSQTPSNKVTEKGKYVELRCDPISGHTALYWYRQSLGQGPEFLIYFQGTGAADDSGLPNDRFFAVRPEGSVSTLKIQRTERGDSAVYLCASSLGKGTDTQYFGPGTRLTVL.

This clone showed up just once. Other DNA sequences of this sample code for an identical CDR3. The rearrangement links TRBV28 to TRBJ1-4, with D hard to call. In germline, CDR1 is MDHEN, CDR2 SYDVKM. The CDR3 has 13 residues. Trimming left V 2 bases short and J 5 bases short, with 6 bases between. The CDR3 DNA reads TGTGCCAGCAGTTTAGTGATAAATGAAAAACTGTTTTTT. Its translation is CASSLVINEKLFF.

To note about this clone: A junction end diverges from the germline sequence, so it may reflect a read error. The CDR3 reads CASSLDTAGGTQYF. In DNA form, the CDR3 reads TGTGCTAGCAGCTTAGATACAGCGGGGGGGACCCAGTACTTC. The chain employs TRBV7-7 and TRBJ2-5, with TRBD2 identical over 9 bases. The CDR3 length is 14 residues. Germline lookup yields CDR1 SSHAT and CDR2 FNYEAQ (reference sequence).

The chain recombines TRBV7-2 with TRBJ1-2, with D uncertain. V shed 4 bases and J shed 4 bases, with 4 bases lying between them. From germline, CDR1 is SGHTA and CDR2 FQGNSA. CDR3 length: 11 amino acids. The CDR3 loop reads CASSSGYGYTF. For the CDR3, the DNA is TGTGCCAGCAGCTCAGGCTATGGCTACACCTTC.

The genes are TRBV30 and TRBJ1-5; TRBD1 matches 9 bases. The CDR3 is 14 amino acids. V gave up 0 bases and J gave up 6 bases; unmatched junction bases: 3. Per the germline V gene, CDR1 is GTSNPN and CDR2 is SVGIG (reference sequence). CDR3 bases: TGTGCCTGGAGTGTTGGGACAGGGTTTCAGCCCCAGCATTTT. Its protein product is CAWSVGTGFQPQHF.

Concerning this clone itself: An end of the junction does not agree with germline; a read error may underlie this. This chain links TRBV6-1 with TRBJ1-4, with D perhaps matching TRBD1 (6 bases). CDR3 size: 14 residues. CDR1 and CDR2 (germline): MNHNS, SASEGT. The CDR3 here is CASREGGLGEKLFF. Here the CDR3 DNA reads TGTGCCAGCAGAGAAGGGGGGCTGGGTGAAAAACTGTTTTTT.

This chain uses TRBV7-2 with TRBJ1-3; D call uncertain. The V end was cut by 1 base, the J end by 2 bases, with 3 bases between. Germline CDR1 is SGHTA and CDR2 is FQGNSA. The CDR3 has 13 residues. This CDR3 is CASSLEAGNTIYF. For the CDR3, the DNA is TGTGCCAGCAGCTTAGAAGCTGGAAACACCATATATTTT.

The chain couples TRBV2 to TRBJ1-1; D is perhaps TRBD1 (5 bases). The CDR3 contains 14 residues. V lost 5 bases to trimming and J lost 0 bases, with 10 bases between them. Germline CDR1 reads SNHLY; CDR2 reads FYNNEI. CDR3 protein: CASSLQELNTEAFF. CDR3 bases: TGTGCCAGCAGTTTACAGGAGTTGAACACTGAAGCTTTCTTT.

This clone was detected once. The CDR3 protein is CASSVGSDTRTEAFF. The CDR3 DNA sequence: TGTGCCAGCAGCGTGGGATCGGACACAAGGACTGAAGCTTTCTTT. The chain couples TRBV7-9 to TRBJ1-1; D perhaps matches TRBD1 (5 bases). CDR1 and CDR2 from the germline V gene are SEHNR and FQNEAQ (reference sequence). V lost 5 bases and J 5 bases, leaving 18 bases between the germline ends. This CDR3 contains 15 residues.

The chain links TRBV19 to TRBJ1-4, with D maybe TRBD1 (5 bases). This CDR3 contains 16 residues. The V end lost 4 bases, the J end lost 1 base, and 13 bases lay between the germline ends. Germline V gene lookup returns CDR1 LNHDA and CDR2 SQIVND (reference sequence). The CDR3 region is CASSNGRARTNEKLFF. CDR3 sequence (DNA): TGTGCCAGTAGTAACGGCAGGGCTAGAACTAATGAAAAACTGTTTTTT.

V and J are TRBV7-2 and TRBJ2-7; D might be TRBD1 (5 bases). V lost 5 bases and J 2 bases, leaving 10 bases between the germline ends. Germline V gene lookup returns CDR1 SGHTA and CDR2 FQGNSA. This CDR3 is 13 amino acids long. The CDR3 DNA sequence: TGTGCCAGCAGCGTGGGGCCTACCTACGAGCAGTACTTC. It is translated as CASSVGPTYEQYF.

The chain recombines TRBV29-1 with TRBJ1-2; D possibly corresponds to TRBD1 (5 bases). This CDR3 is 11 amino acids long. Per the germline V gene, CDR1 is SQVTM and CDR2 is ANQGSEA. The ends were cut back, 5 bases at V and 5 bases at J, with 9 bases in the middle. The CDR3: CSVPKGYGYTF. CDR3 nucleotide sequence: TGCAGCGTTCCTAAGGGGTATGGCTACACCTTC.

The J gene is TRBJ2-2, the V gene TRBV27; 10 bases agree with TRBD1. CDR1 and CDR2 (germline): MNHEY, SMNVEV (reference sequence). The CDR3 is 16 residues long. V dropped 3 bases and J dropped 3; count of bases not matched to a gene: 4. The CDR3 region is CASSLRQGADTGELFF. In nucleotides, the CDR3 is TGTGCCAGCAGTTTGAGACAGGGGGCGGACACCGGGGAGCTGTTTTTT.

This chain uses TRBV5-4 with TRBJ2-5; D ambiguous. CDR3 length: 11 residues. Trimming removed 3 bases at V and 2 bases at J, with 2 bases between. Germline V lookup: CDR1 SGHNT, CDR2 YYREEE (reference sequence). CDR3 DNA sequence: TGTGCCAGCAGCTCTCAAGAGACCCAGTACTTC. Translation: CASSSQETQYF.

The chain carries TRBV30 and TRBJ1-5; TRBD1 is a possible D gene (6 bases). Germline CDR1 and CDR2: GTSNPN and SVGIG (reference sequence). This CDR3 has 15 residues. Trimming shortened V by 0 bases and J by 9 bases, and 18 bases separated the two germline ends. The CDR3 DNA reads TGTGCCTGGAGTGTCAGGGGACAACTTGGCTTGCCCCAGCATTTT. It is translated as CAWSVRGQLGLPQHF.

The CDR3 DNA sequence: TGTGCCAGCAGCATCCGGGATAGCGGGAGATCCGGGGAGCTGTTTTTT. This codes for CASSIRDSGRSGELFF. V and J are TRBV9 and TRBJ2-2, with 9 bases lining up with TRBD2. The ends lost 4 bases at V and 6 bases at J; junction bases unmatched: 10. The CDR3 is made up of 16 amino acids. CDR1 and CDR2 from the germline V gene are SGDLS and YYNGEE.

This clone was observed a few times. The chain couples TRBV6-5 to TRBJ1-1, with D possibly matching TRBD1 (6 bases). Trimming stripped 6 bases from V and 1 base from J, with 9 bases between. The CDR3 has 13 amino acids. Germline CDR1 MNHEY, CDR2 SVGAGI. CDR3 in DNA: TGTGCCAGCAGGCAGGGGCGGAACACTGAAGCTTTCTTT. This gives the protein CASRQGRNTEAFF.

V gene TRBV7-9 combines with J gene TRBJ2-7; 7 bases agree with TRBD1. The germline gives CDR1 SEHNR, CDR2 FQNEAQ (reference sequence). The V segment lost 5 bases and the J segment 1 base; nucleotides outside the gene matches: 5. This CDR3 spans 14 amino acids. The CDR3 DNA sequence: TGTGCCAGCAGCACGTCGGGACAGTCCTACGAGCAGTACTTC. Its protein product is CASSTSGQSYEQYF.

This sequence joins TRBV28 and TRBJ2-7; 7 bases line up with TRBD1. With 5 bases clipped from V and 7 bases from J, the junction kept 5 bases outside the gene matches. The V gene's germline CDR1 is MDHEN and CDR2 SYDVKM. The CDR3 is made up of 12 amino acids. In DNA, the CDR3 is TGTGCCAGCAGTACTGACAGGGATGAGCAGTACTTC. It specifies CASSTDRDEQYF.

The chain recombines TRBV29-1 with TRBJ1-1; D gene uncertain. This CDR3 region has 12 residues. Between the trimmed V and J ends, which lost 7 bases and 1 base, there was a span of 10 bases. CDR1 is SQVTM and CDR2 is ANQGSEA in the germline V gene. This chain's CDR3 is CSGGLANTEAFF. The CDR3 DNA follows: TGCAGCGGCGGACTCGCGAACACTGAAGCTTTCTTT.

As DNA, the CDR3 is TGTGCCAGCAGCTTAGTAACAGGGGTGTTCGGTGGCTACACCTTC. This gives the protein CASSLVTGVFGGYTF. The chain combines TRBV11-2 with TRBJ1-2; 7 bases match TRBD1. Trimming cost V 1 base and J 7 bases; bases outside gene matches: 9. The CDR3 spans 15 residues. The germline V gene encodes CDR1 SGHAT and CDR2 FQNNGV.

The J gene is TRBJ2-1, the V gene TRBV19; 14 bases are a match to TRBD2. Germline V gives CDR1 LNHDA, CDR2 SQIVND (reference sequence). V was clipped by 1 base and J by 9 bases; unmatched bases: 5. The length of the CDR3 is 16 residues. In DNA form, the CDR3 reads TGTGCCAGTAGTATAGGACTAGCGGGAGGGCCGGTTGAGCAGTTCTTC. Encoded protein: CASSIGLAGGPVEQFF. The complete variable domain, with remaining parts taken from reference TRBV19 and TRBJ2-1, reads DGGITQSPKYLFRKEGQNVTLSCEQNLNHDAMYWYRQDPGQGLRLIYYSQIVNDFQKGDIAEGYSVSREKKESFPLTVTSAQKNPTAFYLCASSIGLAGGPVEQFFGPGTRLTVL.

The chain recombines TRBV4-3 with TRBJ2-7; possibly TRBD2 for D (6 bases). Trimming left V 3 bases short and J 3 bases short, with 27 bases between. The CDR3 length is 19 residues. Germline V lookup: CDR1 LGHNA, CDR2 YSLEER. CDR3 nucleotides: TGCGCCAGCAGCCATGTTCTGGCGGGATCGTCAAGCCCAGTCTACGAGCAGTACTTC. Its translation: CASSHVLAGSSSPVYEQYF.